This T cell receptor (beta chain) was identified during a study of cytomegalovirus exposure and HLA in healthy donors. Across the study: Earlier findings included nearly 120 million unique TCR beta sequences obtained from 150 million to 200 million T cells.

This clone is a singleton in its sample. Its antigen is not known. PCR was performed using 60 Vbeta and 13 Jbeta primers. Sequencing was performed with immunoSEQ multiplex PCR; in TCRdb, only in-frame clones are kept and a portion is missing. The table has roughly 140,000 clones, about 82% seen once. Study outcomes and limitations: Under in vitro conditions, a few CMV-associated chains were confirmed as specific for CMV antigens. When the data were analyzed later, several of the most significant clusters appeared to be linked to common viral pathogens. Investigators reported 150 to 200 TCR beta chains as tied to cytomegalovirus.

V gave up 0 bases and J gave up 6 bases, with 12 bases separating them. This CDR3 has 14 residues. Germline loops: CDR1 SGHAT, CDR2 FQNNGV. The receptor's source is a male donor in good health and CMV-seronegative. Sequencing was performed on PBMCs. The rearrangement links TRBV11-2 to TRBJ2-7; possibly TRBD1 for D (5 bases). CDR3 protein: CASSLDRRVGEQYF. The CDR3, as DNA: TGTGCCAGCAGCTTAGATCGCAGGGTCGGCGAGCAGTACTTC. The full variable domain, completed using reference TRBV11-2 and TRBJ2-7, is EAGVAQSPRYKIIEKRQSVAFWCNPISGHATLYWYQQILGQGPKLLIQFQNNGVVDDSQLPKDRFSAERLKGVDSTLKIQPAKLEDSAVYLCASSLDRRVGEQYFGPGTRLTVT.